The entry that follows covers one T cell receptor (beta chain) sequence. Researchers ran the PCR with 60 Vbeta and 13 Jbeta primers. The assay was immunoSEQ multiplex PCR, and TCRdb's table has in-frame clones only and misses some. The table has approximately 160,000 clones, about 84% seen once; the top ten hold around 4.8%. The entry originates in a study of cytomegalovirus exposure and HLA in healthy donors. The CDR3 runs 12 residues. The V segment lost 11 bases and the J segment 5 bases; nucleotides outside the gene matches: 2. Germline V gene data show CDR1 as MDHEN and CDR2 as SYDVKM. Healthy bone marrow donors made up the donors.

The clonotype originates from a man in his late teens or twenties in good health and CMV-seronegative. The rearrangement joins TRBV28 to TRBJ1-4; 10 bases match TRBD1. The sequenced sample was PBMCs. The CDR3 loop reads CASGQGNEKLFF. Here the CDR3 DNA reads TGTGCCTCGGGACAGGGGAATGAAAAACTGTTTTTT.